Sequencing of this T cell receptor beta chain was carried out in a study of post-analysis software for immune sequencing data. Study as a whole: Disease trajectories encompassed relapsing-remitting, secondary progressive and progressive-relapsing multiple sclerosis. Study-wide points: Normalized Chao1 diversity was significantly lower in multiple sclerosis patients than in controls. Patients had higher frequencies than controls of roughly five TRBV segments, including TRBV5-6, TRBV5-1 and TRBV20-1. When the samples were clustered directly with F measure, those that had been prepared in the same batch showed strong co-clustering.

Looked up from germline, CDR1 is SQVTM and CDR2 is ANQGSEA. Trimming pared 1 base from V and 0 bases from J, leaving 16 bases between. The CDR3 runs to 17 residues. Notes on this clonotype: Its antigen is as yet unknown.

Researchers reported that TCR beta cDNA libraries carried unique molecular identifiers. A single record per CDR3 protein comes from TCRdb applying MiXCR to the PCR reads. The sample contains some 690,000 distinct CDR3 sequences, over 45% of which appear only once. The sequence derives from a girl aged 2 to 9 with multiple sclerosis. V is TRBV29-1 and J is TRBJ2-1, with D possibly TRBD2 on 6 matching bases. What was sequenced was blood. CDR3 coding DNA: TGCAGCGTTGAAGTCCTACTCCGGGGGAGCTCCTACAATGAGCAGTTCTTC. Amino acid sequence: CSVEVLLRGSSYNEQFF.